This TCR beta chain originates from a study of shared clonotypes between healthy human individuals. Study information: The donors, a couple of women and three men, were aged 18 to 49. Notes on the study in general: Among non-shared clonotypes, generation probabilities were lower than among those shared by all four donors.

Trimming stripped 5 bases from V and 4 bases from J, with 12 bases between. This CDR3 is built from 15 residues. Germline-derived CDR1 and CDR2 are MNHNS and SASEGT. As to this clone: Antigen specificity is unknown.

TCRdb's table, derived via immunoSEQ multiplex PCR, lists solely in-frame clones and lacks some. This sample has millions of clones, with 95% found just once. The TCR sequence derives from a young man in good health. The sample consisted of naive CD4+ T cells sorted from blood. The subset: CD45RA+ positively selected. The rearrangement links TRBV6-1 to TRBJ1-6, with D maybe TRBD1 (5 bases). The CDR3 region is CASSSRQTYNSPLHF. The CDR3 bases are TGTGCCAGCAGTTCCCGACAGACGTATAATTCACCCCTCCACTTT.